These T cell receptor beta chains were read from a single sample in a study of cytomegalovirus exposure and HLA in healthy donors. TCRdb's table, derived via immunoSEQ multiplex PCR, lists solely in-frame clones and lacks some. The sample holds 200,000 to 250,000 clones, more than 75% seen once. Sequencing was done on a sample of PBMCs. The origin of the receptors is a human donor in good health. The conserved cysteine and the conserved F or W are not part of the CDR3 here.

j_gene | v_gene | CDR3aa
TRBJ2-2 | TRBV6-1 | ASSALSGGGTGELF
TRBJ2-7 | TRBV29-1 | SVEDLNYEQY
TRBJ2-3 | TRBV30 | AWRPPGGFSTDTQY
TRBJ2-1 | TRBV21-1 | ASSKIGGGSYNEQF
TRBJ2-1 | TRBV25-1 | AADFGGEQF
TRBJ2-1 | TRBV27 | ASSLSRTSGRWNGQF
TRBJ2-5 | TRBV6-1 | ASSELQGSSRGTQY
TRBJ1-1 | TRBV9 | ASSPETGEAF
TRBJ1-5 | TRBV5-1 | ASSLRRRYGQPQH
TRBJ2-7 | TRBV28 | ASAGILEQY
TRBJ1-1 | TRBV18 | ASSPETGLKLNTEAF
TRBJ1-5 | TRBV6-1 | ASSEGQGISQPQH
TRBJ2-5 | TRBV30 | AWSVLSGPQETQY
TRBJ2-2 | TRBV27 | ASLPGGPRTGELF
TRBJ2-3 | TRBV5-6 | ASSLVSGSTDTQY
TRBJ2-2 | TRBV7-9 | SSSFPAAGYTGELF
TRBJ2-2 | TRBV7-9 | ASRHGQGDTGELF
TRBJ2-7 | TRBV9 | ASSGFMGTSGGYEQY
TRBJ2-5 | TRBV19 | ASSRGLAGGYQETQY
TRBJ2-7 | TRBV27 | ASSLSLGGYEQY
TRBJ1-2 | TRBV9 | ASSVDPTVGGYT
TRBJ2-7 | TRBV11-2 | ASSLVGPEQY
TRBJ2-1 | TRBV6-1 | ASSVGPGQNEQF
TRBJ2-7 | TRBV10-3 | AISAQLYEQY